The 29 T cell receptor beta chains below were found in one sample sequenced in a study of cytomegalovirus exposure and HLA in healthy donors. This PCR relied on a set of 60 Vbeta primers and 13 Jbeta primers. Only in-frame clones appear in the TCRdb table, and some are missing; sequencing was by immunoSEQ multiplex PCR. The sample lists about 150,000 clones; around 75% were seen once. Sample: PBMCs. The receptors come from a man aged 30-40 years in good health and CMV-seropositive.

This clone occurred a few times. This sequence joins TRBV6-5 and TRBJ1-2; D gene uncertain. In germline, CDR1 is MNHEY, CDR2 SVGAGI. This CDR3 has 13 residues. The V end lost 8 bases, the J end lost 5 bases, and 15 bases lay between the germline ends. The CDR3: CASSPTLEYGYTF. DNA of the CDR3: TGTGCCAGCTCTCCGACCCTGGAGTATGGCTACACCTTC.

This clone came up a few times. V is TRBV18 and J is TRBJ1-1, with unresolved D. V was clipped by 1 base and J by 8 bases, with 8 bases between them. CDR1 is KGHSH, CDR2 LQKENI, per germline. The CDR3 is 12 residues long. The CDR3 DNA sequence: TGTGCCAGCTCACCACTCTGGGAGGAAGCTTTCTTT. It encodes CASSPLWEEAFF.

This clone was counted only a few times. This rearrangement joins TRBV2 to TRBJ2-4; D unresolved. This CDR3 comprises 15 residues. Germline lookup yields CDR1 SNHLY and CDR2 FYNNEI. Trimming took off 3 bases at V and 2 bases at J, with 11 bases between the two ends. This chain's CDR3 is CASSDQRPSKNIQYF. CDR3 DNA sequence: TGTGCCAGCAGTGACCAGCGACCTTCCAAAAACATTCAGTACTTC.

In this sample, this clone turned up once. CDR3 sequence reads: CASSFQGGVETQYF. The DNA of the CDR3 is TGTGCCAGCAGCTTCCAGGGGGGTGTTGAGACCCAGTACTTC. The chain combines TRBV5-6 with TRBJ2-5, with D maybe TRBD1 (7 bases). CDR1 and CDR2 (germline): SGHDT, YYEEEE. Trimming stripped 2 bases from V and 5 bases from J, with 13 bases between. This CDR3 is 14 amino acids long. Full variable domain (rest looked up from reference TRBV5-6 and TRBJ2-5): DAGVTQSPTHLIKTRGQQVTLRCSPKSGHDTVSWYQQALGQGPQFIFQYYEEEERQRGNFPDRFSGHQFPNYSSELNVNALLLGDSALYLCASSFQGGVETQYFGPGTRLLVL.

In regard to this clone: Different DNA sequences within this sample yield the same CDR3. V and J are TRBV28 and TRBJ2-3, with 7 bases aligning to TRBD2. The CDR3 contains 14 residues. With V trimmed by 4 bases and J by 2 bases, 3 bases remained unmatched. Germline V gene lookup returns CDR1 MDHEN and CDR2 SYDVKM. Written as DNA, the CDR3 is TGTGCCAGCAGTTCGGGGGGAAACACAGATACGCAGTATTTT. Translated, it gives CASSSGGNTDTQYF. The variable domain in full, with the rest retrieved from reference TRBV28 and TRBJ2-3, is DVKVTQSSRYLVKRTGEKVFLECVQDMDHENMFWYRQDPGLGLRLIYFSYDVKMKEKGDIPEGYSVSREKKERFSLILESASTNQTSMYLCASSSGGNTDTQYFGPGTRLTVL.

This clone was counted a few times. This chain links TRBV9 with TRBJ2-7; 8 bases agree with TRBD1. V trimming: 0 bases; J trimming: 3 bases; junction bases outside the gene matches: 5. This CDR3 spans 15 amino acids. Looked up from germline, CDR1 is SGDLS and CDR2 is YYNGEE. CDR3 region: CASSVAAGGGYEQYF. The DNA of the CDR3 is TGTGCCAGCAGCGTAGCGGCAGGGGGCGGCTACGAGCAGTACTTC.

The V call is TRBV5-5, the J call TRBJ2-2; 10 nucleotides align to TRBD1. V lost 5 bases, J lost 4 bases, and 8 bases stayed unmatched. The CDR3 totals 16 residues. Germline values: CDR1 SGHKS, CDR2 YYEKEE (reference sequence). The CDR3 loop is CASRLGTGDATGELFF. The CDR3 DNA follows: TGTGCCAGCAGACTCGGGACAGGGGACGCCACCGGGGAGCTGTTTTTT.

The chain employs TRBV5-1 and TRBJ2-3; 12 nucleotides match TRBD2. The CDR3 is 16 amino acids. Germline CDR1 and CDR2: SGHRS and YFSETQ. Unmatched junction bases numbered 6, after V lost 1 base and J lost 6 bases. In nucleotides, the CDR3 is TGCGCCAGCAGCTTGCGGGCTAGCGGGAGGGCCGATACGCAGTATTTT. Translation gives CASSLRASGRADTQYF.

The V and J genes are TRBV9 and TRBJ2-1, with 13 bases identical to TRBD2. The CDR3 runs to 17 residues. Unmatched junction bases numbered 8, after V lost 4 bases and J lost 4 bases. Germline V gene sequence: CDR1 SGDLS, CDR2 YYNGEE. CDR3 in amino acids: CASSSRTSGSWYNEQFF. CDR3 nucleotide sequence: TGTGCCAGCAGCTCACGGACTAGCGGGAGTTGGTACAATGAGCAGTTCTTC. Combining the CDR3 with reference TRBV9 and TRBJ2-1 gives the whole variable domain DSGVTQTPKHLITATGQRVTLRCSPRSGDLSVYWYQQSLDQGLQFLIQYYNGEERAKGNILERFSAQQFPDLHSELNLSSLELGDSALYFCASSSRTSGSWYNEQFFGPGTRLTVL.

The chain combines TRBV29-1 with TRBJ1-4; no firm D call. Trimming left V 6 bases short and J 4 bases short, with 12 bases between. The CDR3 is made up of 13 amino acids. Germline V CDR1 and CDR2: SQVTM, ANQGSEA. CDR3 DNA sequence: TGCAGCGTGGCTCCCGCGGGTAATGAAAAACTGTTTTTT. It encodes CSVAPAGNEKLFF.

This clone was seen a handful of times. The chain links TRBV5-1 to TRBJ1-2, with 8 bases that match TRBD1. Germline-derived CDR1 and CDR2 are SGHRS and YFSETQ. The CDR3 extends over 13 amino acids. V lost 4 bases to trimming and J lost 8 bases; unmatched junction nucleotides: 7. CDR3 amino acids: CASSPGQAEGYTF. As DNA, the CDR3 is TGCGCCAGCAGCCCGGGACAGGCCGAGGGCTACACCTTC.

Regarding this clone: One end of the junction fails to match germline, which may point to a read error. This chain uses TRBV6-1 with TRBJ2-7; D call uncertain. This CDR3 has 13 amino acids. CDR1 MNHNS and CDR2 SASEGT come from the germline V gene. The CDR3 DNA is TGTGCCAGCAGTGAAGTGGCGGCTTACGGGCAGTACTTC. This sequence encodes CASSEVAAYGQYF.

CDR3 sequence: CAWILGGWVQETQYF. The CDR3 bases are TGTGCCTGGATTTTAGGAGGATGGGTCCAGGAGACCCAGTACTTC. The genes are TRBV30 and TRBJ2-5; D perhaps matches TRBD2 (5 bases). The CDR3 has 15 amino acids. Germline CDR1 is GTSNPN and CDR2 is SVGIG (reference sequence). V lost 4 bases to trimming and J lost 5 bases, with 20 bases between them.

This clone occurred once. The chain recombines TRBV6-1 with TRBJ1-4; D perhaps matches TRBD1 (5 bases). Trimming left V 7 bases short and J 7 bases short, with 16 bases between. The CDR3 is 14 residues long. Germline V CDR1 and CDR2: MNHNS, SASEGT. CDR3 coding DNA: TGTGCCAGCACCAGCGGGGGGAACGGTGAAAAACTGTTTTTT. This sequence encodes CASTSGGNGEKLFF.

The CDR3 reads CASSGVTSWTNNEQFF. CDR3 nucleotide sequence: TGTGCCAGCAGCGGAGTCACTAGCTGGACCAACAATGAGCAGTTCTTC. The V call is TRBV9, the J call TRBJ2-1; D might be TRBD2 (6 bases). The CDR3 loop spans 16 amino acids. V shed 3 bases and J shed 5 bases, with 18 bases lying between them. Germline assignment: CDR1 SGDLS and CDR2 YYNGEE.

As DNA, the CDR3 is TGTGCCATCAGTGAGGGGAGCATCTCCCTCCATGAGCAGTTCTTC. Protein product: CAISEGSISLHEQFF. V and J are TRBV10-3 and TRBJ2-1; a weak D match, TRBD2 (5 bases). The CDR3 is 15 residues long. CDR1 is ENHRY, CDR2 SYGVKD, per germline. The V gene lost 2 bases and the J gene lost 8 bases, with 16 bases spanning the gap.

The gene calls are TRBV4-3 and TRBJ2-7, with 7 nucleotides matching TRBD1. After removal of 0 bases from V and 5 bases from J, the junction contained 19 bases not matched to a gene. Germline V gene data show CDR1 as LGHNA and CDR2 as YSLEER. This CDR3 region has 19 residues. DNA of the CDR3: TGCGCCAGCAGCCAAGATTTGTCGGCGAGGGGGCAATACAACCACGAGCAGTACTTC. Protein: CASSQDLSARGQYNHEQYF.

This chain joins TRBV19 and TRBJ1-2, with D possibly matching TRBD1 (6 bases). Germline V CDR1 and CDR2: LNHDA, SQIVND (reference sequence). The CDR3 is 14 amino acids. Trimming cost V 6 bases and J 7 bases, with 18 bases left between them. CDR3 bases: TGTGCCAGTAGGGATCTACGACAGGTGCGTGGCTACACCTTC. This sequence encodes CASRDLRQVRGYTF.

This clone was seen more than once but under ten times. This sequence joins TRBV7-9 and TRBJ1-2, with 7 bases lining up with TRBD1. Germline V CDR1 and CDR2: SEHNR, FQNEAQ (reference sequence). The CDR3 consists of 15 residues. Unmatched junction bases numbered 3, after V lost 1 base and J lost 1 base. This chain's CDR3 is CASSLGTGYNYGYTF. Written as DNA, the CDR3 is TGTGCCAGCAGCTTAGGGACAGGCTATAACTATGGCTACACCTTC.

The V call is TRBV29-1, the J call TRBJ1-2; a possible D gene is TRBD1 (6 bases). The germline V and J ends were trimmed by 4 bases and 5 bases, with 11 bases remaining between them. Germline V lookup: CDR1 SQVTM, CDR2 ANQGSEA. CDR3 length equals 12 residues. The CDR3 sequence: CSVARTDYGYTF. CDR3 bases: TGCAGCGTTGCTCGGACAGATTATGGCTACACCTTC.

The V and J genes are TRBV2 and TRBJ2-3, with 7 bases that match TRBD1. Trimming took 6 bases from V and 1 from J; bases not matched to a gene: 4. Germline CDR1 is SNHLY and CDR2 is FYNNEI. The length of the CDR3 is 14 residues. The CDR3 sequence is CASSLTGGTDTQYF. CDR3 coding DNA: TGTGCCAGCAGCCTAACAGGGGGCACAGATACGCAGTATTTT.

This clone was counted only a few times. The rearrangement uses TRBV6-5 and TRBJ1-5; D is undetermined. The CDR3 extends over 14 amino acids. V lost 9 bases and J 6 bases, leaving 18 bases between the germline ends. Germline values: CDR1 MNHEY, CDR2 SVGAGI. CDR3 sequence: CASTLWVGGQPQHF. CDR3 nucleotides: TGTGCCAGTACGTTGTGGGTGGGAGGTCAGCCCCAGCATTTT.

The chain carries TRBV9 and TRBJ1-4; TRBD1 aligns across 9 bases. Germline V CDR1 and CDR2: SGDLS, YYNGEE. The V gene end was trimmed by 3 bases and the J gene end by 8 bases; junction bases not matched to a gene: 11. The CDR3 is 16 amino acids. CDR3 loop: CASSASSGQGWEKLFF. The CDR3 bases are TGTGCCAGCAGCGCCTCCTCGGGACAGGGCTGGGAAAAACTGTTTTTT.

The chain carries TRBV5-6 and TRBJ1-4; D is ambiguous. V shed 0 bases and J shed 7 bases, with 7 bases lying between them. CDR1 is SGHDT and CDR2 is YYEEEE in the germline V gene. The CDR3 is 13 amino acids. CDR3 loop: CASSLAQIEKLFF. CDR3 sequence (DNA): TGTGCCAGCAGCTTGGCCCAGATTGAAAAACTGTTTTTT. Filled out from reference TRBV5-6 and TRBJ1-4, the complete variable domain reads DAGVTQSPTHLIKTRGQQVTLRCSPKSGHDTVSWYQQALGQGPQFIFQYYEEEERQRGNFPDRFSGHQFPNYSSELNVNALLLGDSALYLCASSLAQIEKLFFGSGTQLSVL.

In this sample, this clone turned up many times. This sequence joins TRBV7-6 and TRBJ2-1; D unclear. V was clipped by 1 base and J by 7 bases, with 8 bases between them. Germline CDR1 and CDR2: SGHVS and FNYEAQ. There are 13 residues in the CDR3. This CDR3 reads CASSLGAFNEQFF. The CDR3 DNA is TGTGCCAGCAGCTTAGGGGCCTTTAATGAGCAGTTCTTC.

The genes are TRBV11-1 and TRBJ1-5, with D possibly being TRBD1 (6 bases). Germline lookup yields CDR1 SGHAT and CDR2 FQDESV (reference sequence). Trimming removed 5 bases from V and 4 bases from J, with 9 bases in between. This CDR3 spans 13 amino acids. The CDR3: CASSPDRNQPQHF. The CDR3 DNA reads TGTGCCAGCAGCCCAGACAGGAATCAGCCCCAGCATTTT.

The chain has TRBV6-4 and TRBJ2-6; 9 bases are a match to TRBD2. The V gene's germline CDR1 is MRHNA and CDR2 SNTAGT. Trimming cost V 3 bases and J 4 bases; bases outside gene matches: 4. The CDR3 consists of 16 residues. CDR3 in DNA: TGTGCCAGCAGTGAAGCGGGGGGAACCGGGGCCAACGTCCTGACTTTC. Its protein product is CASSEAGGTGANVLTF.

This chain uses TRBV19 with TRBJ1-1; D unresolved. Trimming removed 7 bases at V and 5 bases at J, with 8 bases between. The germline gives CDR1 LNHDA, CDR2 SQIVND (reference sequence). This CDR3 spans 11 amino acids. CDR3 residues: CASKRETEAFF. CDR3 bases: TGTGCCAGTAAAAGGGAGACTGAAGCTTTCTTT.

The CDR3 loop is CASSYEFGSGANVLTF. CDR3 sequence (DNA): TGTGCCAGCAGTTACGAGTTCGGCTCTGGGGCCAACGTCCTGACTTTC. The chain couples TRBV6-5 to TRBJ2-6, with unresolved D. This CDR3 contains 16 residues. Trimming took 2 bases from V and 0 from J, leaving 8 bases between them. The germline V gene encodes CDR1 MNHEY and CDR2 SVGAGI.